These 8 T cell receptor beta chains were sequenced from one sample in a study of T cell repertoires in aging, cancer and after chemotherapy. Multiplex touch-down PCR with TRB-A/B primers amplified rearranged V-D-J TRB sequences. TCRdb processed the multiplex PCR reads anew with MiXCR; each CDR3 protein has one entry. The table includes approximately 4,900 distinct CDR3 sequences, approximately 24% detected once. Amplification of TCR beta used genomic DNA extracted from peripheral blood. Sample: blood. All receptors come from a human donor in good health.

For this clonotype: This sequence may be a read error, since a much larger clone differs from it by one base. The gene calls are TRBV12-3 or TRBV12-4 and TRBJ2-7; maybe TRBD2 (5 bases). The J call may be mistaken, given a closer DNA end match to TRBJ2-1. The CDR3 is 14 amino acids. The CDR3: CASSLGGSYNGQFF. The CDR3 nucleotides read TGTGCCAGCAGTTTGGGCGGGTCCTACAATGGGCAGTTCTTC.

This clonotype rates as medium-sized (0.01 to 0.1%). The chain combines TRBV6-2 or TRBV6-3 with TRBJ2-5; perhaps D is TRBD1 or TRBD2 (5 bases each). Per the germline V gene, CDR1 is MNHEY and CDR2 is SVGEGT. Deletions cut 6 bases from V and 1 base from J, with 9 bases between. This CDR3 has 13 amino acids. The CDR3 bases are TGTGCCAGCAGGGGGACGGCCCAAGAGACCCAGTACTTC. It is translated as CASRGTAQETQYF.

V gene TRBV6-4 combines with J gene TRBJ2-3; D is tentatively TRBD1 or TRBD2 (5 bases each). The CDR3 sequence is 14 residues long. V was cut by 5 bases and J by 0 bases, with 9 bases left in between. CDR1 MRHNA and CDR2 SNTAGT come from the germline V gene. This chain's CDR3 is CASSSWDSTDTQYF. CDR3 bases: TGTGCCAGCAGTTCATGGGACAGCACAGATACGCAGTATTTT.

As concerns this clonotype: It may be a read error: a sequence one base away is much more abundant. The chain combines TRBV30 with TRBJ2-7, with 9 bases that match TRBD1. V was pared by 4 bases and J by 7 bases, with 11 bases of the junction left unmatched. CDR1 and CDR2 from the germline V gene are GTSNPN and SVGIG (reference sequence). The CDR3 loop spans 14 amino acids. This chain's CDR3 is CAWNEGTGKCEQYF. As DNA, the CDR3 is TGTGCCTGGAATGAAGGGACAGGGAAATGTGAGCAGTACTTC.

This clonotype is labeled as medium-sized (0.01 to 0.1%). The J gene is TRBJ1-6, the V gene TRBV6-2 or TRBV6-3; TRBD1 aligns across 7 bases. V lost 5 bases and J lost 8; bases outside the gene matches: 9. The germline V gene has CDR1 MNHEY and CDR2 SVGEGT. The length of the CDR3 is 15 residues. CDR3 in DNA: TGTGCCAGCAGTACCGGGACAGCGGGACATTCACCCCTCCACTTT. Its translation: CASSTGTAGHSPLHF.

This clonotype is medium-sized (0.01 to 0.1%) by share. The V gene is TRBV27, the J gene TRBJ2-7; D possibly corresponds to TRBD2 (5 bases). Germline V CDR1 and CDR2: MNHEY, SMNVEV (reference sequence). V lost 5 bases, J lost 3 bases, and 20 bases lay in between. The CDR3 has 16 residues. The CDR3 reads CASSTRWSGRSYEQYF. The CDR3 DNA sequence: TGTGCCAGCAGTACCCGTTGGAGCGGACGGAGCTACGAGCAGTACTTC.

This clonotype showed up just a few times. This chain connects TRBV5-8 to TRBJ2-2; 7 bases align to TRBD1. The CDR3 runs to 14 residues. From germline, CDR1 is SGHTS and CDR2 YDEGEE. V was clipped by 3 bases and J by 6 bases; unmatched bases: 5. The CDR3 loop is CASSSTGSAGELFF. CDR3 nucleotide sequence: TGTGCCAGCAGCTCGACAGGGTCCGCCGGGGAGCTGTTTTTT.

The V and J genes are TRBV6-2 or TRBV6-3 and TRBJ2-7, with a tentative D call TRBD1 (6 bases). CDR1 MNHEY and CDR2 SVGEGT come from the germline V gene. The CDR3 runs to 14 residues. Trimming cost V 3 bases and J 6 bases, with 15 bases left between them. Here the CDR3 DNA reads TGTGCCAGCAGTTATATTCCAGGGGTCCGCGAGCAGTACTTC. Its protein product is CASSYIPGVREQYF.